Below are 8 T cell receptor beta chains sequenced from a single sample in a study of tumor-infiltrating lymphocytes in oesophageal squamous cell carcinoma. TCRdb independently ran MiXCR on the PCR reads; one entry per CDR3 protein. The sample has approximately 20,000 distinct CDR3 sequences, around 41% seen once. Sequencing used esophageal tumor tissue. The receptors stem from a male donor with esophageal squamous cell carcinoma.

The chain has TRBV3-1 and TRBJ1-1; 10 bases agree with TRBD1. The tail of the sequence fits TRBJ2-7 better, so the J call may be wrong. This CDR3 region has 14 residues. Germline lookup yields CDR1 LGHDT and CDR2 YNNKEL (reference sequence). The CDR3 protein is CASSSRDRGHEQYF. As DNA, the CDR3 is TGTGCCAGCAGCTCCCGGGACAGGGGTCATGAGCAGTACTTC.

The V gene is TRBV6-1, the J gene TRBJ1-5, with D unclear. Germline CDR1 MNHNS, CDR2 SASEGT. Deletions cut 5 bases from V and 0 bases from J, with 5 bases between. The CDR3 contains 13 residues. CDR3 DNA sequence: TGTGCCAGCAGTTTGAGTAGCAATCAGCCCCAGCATTTT. Its translation: CASSLSSNQPQHF.

V and J are TRBV18 and TRBJ2-5; the D gene could be TRBD1 or TRBD2 (5 bases each). The last part of the DNA fits TRBJ2-7 better; the J call may be wrong. The germline V gene encodes CDR1 KGHSH and CDR2 LQKENI. CDR3 size: 15 residues. CDR3 protein: CASSPSQGVTYEQYF. DNA of the CDR3: TGTGCCAGCTCACCAAGTCAGGGAGTCACCTACGAGCAGTACTTC.

This clonotype was detected ten times or more. Being one base from a much bigger clone, this may be a read error. This chain uses TRBV7-7 with TRBJ2-3, with a tentative D call TRBD1 (6 bases). The CDR3 sequence is 15 residues long. Germline lookup yields CDR1 SSHAT and CDR2 FNYEAQ (reference sequence). CDR3 in amino acids: CASSPLRGDTGELYF. In DNA form, the CDR3 reads TGTGCTAGCAGCCCGCTCAGGGGCGACACCGGGGAGCTGTATTTT.

The table lists this clonotype with many counts. The V call is TRBV18, the J call TRBJ2-1; 7 nucleotides agree with TRBD2. The CDR3 extends over 14 amino acids. V trimming: 0 bases; J trimming: 8 bases; junction bases outside the gene matches: 4. Germline lookup yields CDR1 KGHSH and CDR2 LQKENI. Written as DNA, the CDR3 is TGTGCCAGCTCACCACCGGTACGGGAGGATGAGCAGTTCTTC. It yields the protein CASSPPVREDEQFF.

This clonotype was detected only once. This sequence joins TRBV19 and TRBJ1-2, with D perhaps matching TRBD1 (6 bases). The CDR3 extends over 15 amino acids. Trimming removed 5 bases from V and 11 bases from J, with 24 bases in between. From germline, CDR1 is LNHDA and CDR2 SQIVND (reference sequence). The chain's CDR3 is CASSVSRGFGPGYTF. The CDR3 nucleotides are TGTGCCAGTAGTGTCTCCAGGGGTTTCGGGCCTGGATACACCTTC.

In its sample, this clonotype was seen a few times. The gene calls are TRBV7-2 and TRBJ2-2; unclear D gene. V lost 5 bases, J lost 4 bases, and 11 bases lay in between. Germline CDR1 reads SGHTA; CDR2 reads FQGNSA. This CDR3 spans 14 amino acids. CDR3 bases: TGTGCCAGCAGCCTGAGAGCTGTCACCGGGGAGCTGTTTTTT. It translates to CASSLRAVTGELFF.

This clonotype showed up many times. The rearrangement joins TRBV3-1 to TRBJ1-4; D is uncertain. CDR3 length: 11 residues. Trimming took 4 bases from V and 7 from J, leaving 4 bases between them. Germline-derived CDR1 and CDR2 are LGHDT and YNNKEL (reference sequence). The CDR3 here is CASSPGEKLFF. Here the CDR3 DNA reads TGTGCCAGCAGCCCGGGTGAAAAACTGTTTTTT.